These 25 T cell receptor beta chains were all obtained from the same sample, sequenced in a study of blood T cell repertoires in COVID-19. The repertoire was sequenced with immunoSEQ multiplex PCR; TCRdb's copy has only in-frame clones and lacks some. The data contain a few hundred thousand clones, 80% to 90% of them singletons. Sequencing input: peripheral blood. All receptors derive from a man aged 40-49 years with acute or convalescent COVID-19.

The V call is TRBV9, the J call TRBJ1-3; D ambiguous. V dropped 4 bases and J dropped 0 bases, with 11 bases sitting between them. Germline CDR1 reads SGDLS; CDR2 reads YYNGEE. The CDR3 is 15 amino acids. The CDR3 loop reads CASSTSGSSGNTIYF. CDR3 nucleotides: TGTGCCAGCAGCACCTCCGGGAGCTCTGGAAACACCATATATTTT.

As to this clone: The sample holds other DNA sequences that translate to the same CDR3. V gene TRBV9 combines with J gene TRBJ2-2; no clear D gene. Germline V lookup: CDR1 SGDLS, CDR2 YYNGEE. V was clipped by 0 bases and J by 5 bases, with 8 bases between them. The CDR3 is 14 amino acids. The CDR3 sequence is CASSVGGGTGELFF. For the CDR3, the DNA is TGTGCCAGCAGCGTAGGCGGTGGAACCGGGGAGCTGTTTTTT.

V is TRBV6-5 and J is TRBJ2-2, with 8 bases lining up with TRBD1. V was clipped by 6 bases and J by 8 bases; unmatched bases: 5. In germline, CDR1 is MNHEY, CDR2 SVGAGI. The CDR3 has 13 amino acids. The CDR3, as DNA: TGTGCCAGCAGGAGGACAGGGAAAGGGGAGCTGTTTTTT. It encodes CASRRTGKGELFF.

This rearrangement joins TRBV5-8 to TRBJ2-5; D possibly corresponds to TRBD1 (6 bases). V was trimmed by 0 bases and J by 7 bases, leaving 10 bases between them. Germline assignment: CDR1 SGHTS and CDR2 YDEGEE. CDR3 length: 13 residues. The DNA for the CDR3 is TGTGCCAGCAGCTTGGCAGGGGCAGGGACCCAGTACTTC. Translation: CASSLAGAGTQYF.

The V gene is TRBV7-2, the J gene TRBJ2-5; 11 positions match TRBD2. CDR3 size: 16 residues. V shed 4 bases, J shed 4 bases, and the junction held 8 bases outside the gene matches. The germline V gene encodes CDR1 SGHTA and CDR2 FQGNSA. CDR3 region: CASSSGIAGGRETQYF. The CDR3 bases are TGTGCCAGCAGCTCCGGGATAGCGGGGGGGCGAGAGACCCAGTACTTC.

The chain has TRBV5-1 and TRBJ1-4; tentative D call: TRBD1 (5 bases). The germline V gene encodes CDR1 SGHRS and CDR2 YFSETQ. The germline V and J ends were trimmed by 0 bases and 4 bases, with 13 bases remaining between them. This CDR3 region has 16 residues. The CDR3 is CASSLAGQGRNEKLFF. CDR3 bases: TGCGCCAGCAGCTTGGCCGGGCAGGGTCGTAATGAAAAACTGTTTTTT.

The J gene is TRBJ2-3, the V gene TRBV5-1; TRBD1 matches 8 bases. Germline V gene data show CDR1 as SGHRS and CDR2 as YFSETQ. The CDR3 extends over 16 amino acids. The junction had 10 bases not matched to a gene; V was cut back by 3 bases and J by 4 bases. Here the CDR3 reads CASSSYDRGGPDTQYF. The CDR3 coding sequence is TGCGCCAGCAGCTCTTATGACAGGGGTGGTCCAGATACGCAGTATTTT.

This chain connects TRBV15 to TRBJ2-6, with D possibly TRBD2 on 5 matching bases. Germline CDR1 LNHNV, CDR2 YYDKDF (reference sequence). Trimming stripped 2 bases from V and 0 bases from J, with 5 bases between. This CDR3 comprises 15 residues. The CDR3 region has the DNA TGTGCCACCAGCAGAACTAGCTCTGGGGCCAACGTCCTGACTTTC. Residues: CATSRTSSGANVLTF.

The gene calls are TRBV3-1 (or the pseudogene TRBV3-2) and TRBJ1-6; 8 nucleotides match TRBD1. Germline lookup yields CDR1 LGHDT and CDR2 YNNKEL (reference sequence). This CDR3 has 16 amino acids. V lost 0 bases to trimming and J lost 5 bases; unmatched junction nucleotides: 3. The CDR3 protein is CASSQDRTGNNSPLHF. The CDR3 nucleotides are TGTGCCAGCAGCCAAGACCGGACAGGGAATAATTCACCCCTCCACTTT.

The gene calls are TRBV12-3 or TRBV12-4 and TRBJ2-7; possible D gene TRBD1, 5 bases. This CDR3 region has 13 residues. The V end was cut by 3 bases, the J end by 3 bases, with 9 bases between. DNA of the CDR3: TGTGCCAGCAGTTTTAGACAGCTCTACGAGCAGTACTTC. The encoded protein is CASSFRQLYEQYF.

This sequence joins TRBV28 and TRBJ2-2, with D perhaps matching TRBD2 (6 bases). CDR3 length equals 16 residues. Germline values: CDR1 MDHEN, CDR2 SYDVKM. The V end was cut by 5 bases, the J end by 6 bases, with 19 bases between. This chain's CDR3 is CASSPPGAKIPGELFF. CDR3 in DNA: TGTGCCAGCAGTCCCCCGGGAGCCAAGATACCCGGGGAGCTGTTTTTT.

The chain joins TRBV15 to TRBJ1-5; D is uncertain. The CDR3 extends over 15 amino acids. The V end was cut by 0 bases, the J end by 7 bases, with 13 bases between. The V gene's germline CDR1 is LNHNV and CDR2 YYDKDF (reference sequence). CDR3 sequence reads: CATSRDEGVGQPQHF. For the CDR3, the DNA is TGTGCCACCAGCAGAGATGAGGGCGTCGGACAGCCCCAGCATTTT.

The genes are TRBV15 and TRBJ1-5, with D perhaps TRBD1 (6 bases). Deletions cut 0 bases from V and 2 bases from J, with 11 bases between. The germline V gene encodes CDR1 LNHNV and CDR2 YYDKDF (reference sequence). There are 16 residues in the CDR3. The CDR3 DNA sequence: TGTGCCACCAGCAGAGATGGGGGGGCAGGCAATCAGCCCCAGCATTTT. This encodes CATSRDGGAGNQPQHF.

The chain carries TRBV9 and TRBJ1-1; TRBD1 matches at 7 bases. The CDR3 has 16 amino acids. V lost 0 bases, J lost 3 bases, and 8 bases stayed unmatched. Germline lookup yields CDR1 SGDLS and CDR2 YYNGEE. In nucleotides, the CDR3 is TGTGCCAGCAGCGTAGCGACGGGAGACAGGGACACTGAAGCTTTCTTT. Protein sequence: CASSVATGDRDTEAFF.

The chain links TRBV29-1 to TRBJ1-3; no clear D. The CDR3 has 13 residues. Trimming cost V 5 bases and J 0 bases, with 8 bases left between them. Per the germline V gene, CDR1 is SQVTM and CDR2 is ANQGSEA. CDR3: CSVKGLSGNTIYF. CDR3 coding DNA: TGCAGCGTTAAAGGACTCTCTGGAAACACCATATATTTT.

The chain recombines TRBV6-6 with TRBJ2-2; 7 bases are a match to TRBD2. Germline CDR1 reads MNHNY; CDR2 reads SVGAGI (reference sequence). J was trimmed by 5 bases and V by 6 bases; bases with no gene match: 9. CDR3 length: 15 residues. The chain's CDR3 is CASRDASRGTGELFF. Written as DNA, the CDR3 is TGTGCCAGCAGGGATGCCTCGCGGGGGACCGGGGAGCTGTTTTTT.

V gene TRBV18 combines with J gene TRBJ2-5; 7 nucleotides line up with TRBD1. The CDR3 sequence is 15 residues long. Losses at the gene ends were 6 bases for V and 1 base for J; bases not matched to a gene: 8. The germline V gene has CDR1 KGHSH and CDR2 LQKENI. The CDR3 here is CASSPANRGQETQYF. CDR3 DNA: TGTGCCAGCTCCCCCGCAAACAGGGGCCAAGAGACCCAGTACTTC.

The CDR3 region is CASSFNGDVGELFF. CDR3 nucleotide sequence: TGTGCCAGCAGCTTTAACGGGGATGTCGGGGAGCTGTTTTTT. The J gene is TRBJ2-2, the V gene TRBV7-9; D perhaps matches TRBD2 (5 bases). CDR1 and CDR2 from the germline V gene are SEHNR and FQNEAQ (reference sequence). The CDR3 runs to 14 residues. The ends were cut back, 3 bases at V and 7 bases at J, with 12 bases in the middle.

This clone was detected once. The chain links TRBV12-3 or TRBV12-4 to TRBJ2-3; no reliable D call. The V and J ends lost 2 bases and 6 bases respectively, with 6 bases between them. This CDR3 contains 12 residues. CDR3 in amino acids: CASSLKADTQYF. DNA for the CDR3: TGTGCCAGCAGTTTAAAAGCGGATACGCAGTATTTT.

This clone was counted once. The J gene is TRBJ1-1, the V gene TRBV19; D is unclear. This CDR3 has 14 residues. V was pared by 4 bases and J by 0 bases, with 9 bases between. Germline CDR1 reads LNHDA; CDR2 reads SQIVND (reference sequence). The CDR3 DNA sequence: TGTGCCAGTAGTAAACAGAACATGAACACTGAAGCTTTCTTT. Its protein product is CASSKQNMNTEAFF.

The V gene is TRBV18, the J gene TRBJ2-5; TRBD2 matches 11 bases. The CDR3 runs 17 residues. J was trimmed by 5 bases and V by 3 bases; bases with no gene match: 11. Germline V gene data show CDR1 as KGHSH and CDR2 as LQKENI. The CDR3 sequence: CASSPTTSGVVGETQYF. The DNA of the CDR3 is TGTGCCAGCTCACCTACGACTAGCGGGGTGGTCGGGGAGACCCAGTACTTC. The entire variable domain, with the rest obtained from reference TRBV18 and TRBJ2-5, is as follows: NAGVMQNPRHLVRRRGQEARLRCSPMKGHSHVYWYRQLPEEGLKFMVYLQKENIIDESGMPKERFSAEFPKEGPSILRIQQVVRGDSAAYFCASSPTTSGVVGETQYFGPGTRLLVL.

The V call is TRBV10-3, the J call TRBJ2-6; D might be TRBD1 (6 bases). V lost 5 bases, J lost 0 bases, and 20 bases lay in between. Germline CDR1 reads ENHRY; CDR2 reads SYGVKD. The CDR3 covers 19 residues. For the CDR3, the DNA is TGTGCCATCAGTCAGAAGTCGGCAGGGGTTGGCTCTGGGGCCAACGTCCTGACTTTC. Protein: CAISQKSAGVGSGANVLTF.

The table lists this clone with a few counts. This chain joins TRBV11-2 and TRBJ1-1; possible D gene TRBD1, 5 bases. CDR3 length equals 13 residues. Trimming took 5 bases from V and 9 from J, leaving 16 bases between them. Germline V gene lookup returns CDR1 SGHAT and CDR2 FQNNGV. The CDR3 DNA is TGTGCCAGCAGCAACGGCGGGGGACTAAAAGCTTTCTTT. Translation gives CASSNGGGLKAFF.

The chain employs TRBV19 and TRBJ1-5, with 8 bases lining up with TRBD1. Germline CDR1 is LNHDA and CDR2 is SQIVND (reference sequence). This CDR3 region has 14 residues. The V gene end was trimmed by 8 bases and the J gene end by 6 bases; junction bases not matched to a gene: 9. The CDR3 DNA sequence: TGTGCCAGTCAGACAGGGGTTGGGCGTCAGCCCCAGCATTTT. It specifies CASQTGVGRQPQHF.

The genes are TRBV5-1 and TRBJ1-1, with D tentatively TRBD1 (6 bases). With 4 bases removed from V and 3 bases from J, the gap between germline ends came to 10 bases. Germline CDR1 reads SGHRS; CDR2 reads YFSETQ. The CDR3 contains 13 residues. The chain's CDR3 is CASSPSGDTEAFF. In nucleotides, the CDR3 is TGCGCCAGCAGCCCCTCAGGGGACACTGAAGCTTTCTTT.